Listed below are T cell receptor beta chains from one sample, sequenced in a study of T cell changes during pregnancy in multiple sclerosis. Some clones are missing from TCRdb's copy, which holds only in-frame ones; the method was immunoSEQ multiplex PCR. The sample includes some 80,000 clones, about 93% of them seen just once. The material sequenced was peripheral blood, taken in the first trimester of pregnancy. Receptors originate from a female donor with multiple sclerosis, enrolled in a pregnancy study. Each CDR3 is given with its conserved first and last residue. The D gene is left open where the match is weak. Clone size is given for some rows only: seen once, a few or many times, or a class if the clone is expanded.

cdr3_nt cdr3_aa clone_size d_call j_call v_call
TGTGCCAGCAGCTTGGCCAGCTCCTACGAGCAGTACTTC CASSLASSYEQYF - - TRBJ2-7 TRBV7-9
TGTGCCAGCAGTACCGGGACAGGTAACTACGAGCAGTACTTC CASSTGTGNYEQYF - TRBD1 TRBJ2-7 TRBV27
TGTGCCAGCAGCTGGGACACCACGAACACCGGGGAGCTGTTTTTT CASSWDTTNTGELFF - - TRBJ2-2 TRBV6-5
TGTGCCAGCAGCCTGATGACAGGCAATCAGCCCCAGCATTTT CASSLMTGNQPQHF - - TRBJ1-5 TRBV5-5
TGTGCCAGCAGCTACGGACTTAGGGACACTGAAGCTTTCTTT CASSYGLRDTEAFF - - TRBJ1-1 TRBV2
TGTGCCAGCAGTTTATGGGAGGCAGGCGTTAGCAATCAGCCCCAGCATTTT CASSLWEAGVSNQPQHF - - TRBJ1-5 TRBV28
TGTGCCAGTAGTGGCTGGGACAGAGGGAACACTGAAGCTTTCTTT CASSGWDRGNTEAFF - TRBD1 TRBJ1-1 TRBV19
TGTGCCAGCAGTTACTCGTCAGGCACAGATACGCAGTATTTT CASSYSSGTDTQYF - - TRBJ2-3 TRBV6-6
TGTGCCAGCAGTTACTCGACACTTACAATGAACACTGAAGCTTTCTTT CASSYSTLTMNTEAFF - - TRBJ1-1 TRBV6-5
TGTGCCAGCAGCCGGACAAGGGACTTGCTGAATGAGCAGTTCTTC CASSRTRDLLNEQFF - - TRBJ2-1 TRBV7-9
TGTGCCAGCAGCTTAGGGTCCCTTCGGGGGTTCTATGGCTACACCTTC CASSLGSLRGFYGYTF - - TRBJ1-2 TRBV11-3
TGCGCCAGCCGGGATCAGGCGGGCTACGAGCAGTACTTC CASRDQAGYEQYF - - TRBJ2-7 TRBV5-1
TGTGCCAGCAGCCCCACGTACGGGGAGACCCAGTACTTC CASSPTYGETQYF - - TRBJ2-5 TRBV7-2
TGTGCCAGCAGTTTGCAAGCGAGGACCGGGGAGCTGTTTTTT CASSLQARTGELFF once - TRBJ2-2 TRBV27
TGTGCCAGCAGCTCTCCTGACAATGAGCAGTTCTTC CASSSPDNEQFF - - TRBJ2-1 TRBV5-4
TGTGCCAGCAGCTTGGACAGGGTGGCGGTACCTGAAGCTTTCTTT CASSLDRVAVPEAFF - - TRBJ1-1 TRBV5-4
TGTGCCAGCAGTCCCGGGGGGGGCTCTGGAAACACCATATATTTT CASSPGGGSGNTIYF once - TRBJ1-3 TRBV6-1
TGTGCCAGCAGCTCCCCGCGGGGGGGCGGCACAGATACGCAGTATTTT CASSSPRGGGTDTQYF - TRBD2 TRBJ2-3 TRBV5-4
TGTGCCAGCAGTCGACAGGGCGGTTCGGGGTATGGCTACACCTTC CASSRQGGSGYGYTF - TRBD1 TRBJ1-2 TRBV27
TGTGCCAGCTCACCACCGGTCAGACTAAATGGCTACACCTTC CASSPPVRLNGYTF - - TRBJ1-2 TRBV18
TGTGCCAGCAGCTTTCTAGGGGCCACCGGGGAGCTGTTTTTT CASSFLGATGELFF - - TRBJ2-2 TRBV11-3
TGTGCCAGCAGAAAAGTTAAAAGCGGGACGGGGTTTGGCGAGCAGTACTTC CASRKVKSGTGFGEQYF - TRBD2 TRBJ2-7 TRBV25-1
TGTGCCAGCAGACCGGGACAGCCCTATAACGAGCAGTACTTC CASRPGQPYNEQYF - TRBD1 TRBJ2-7 TRBV28